This T cell receptor (beta chain) was sequenced during a study of blood T cell repertoires in COVID-19. Overall study: PBMCs, B-cell-depleted T cells, or T cells provided the cDNA or gDNA that made up the material.

Sequenced by immunoSEQ multiplex PCR; TCRdb stores in-frame clones only, minus some. The sample lists about 260,000 clones, around 86% seen once, with over 5% in the top ten. The germline V gene encodes CDR1 KGHDR and CDR2 SFDVKD. The ends lost 4 bases at V and 12 bases at J; junction bases unmatched: 12. The CDR3 consists of 15 residues. Patients from Seattle were sampled longitudinally, starting during active infection. This TCR came from a woman aged 60 to 75 with COVID-19, enrolled during active disease. The chain is built from TRBV24-1 and TRBJ2-4; TRBD1 matches at 9 bases. The sequencing sample was made of peripheral blood. CDR3 coding DNA: TGTGCCACCAGTGACTCTACCGGGACAGGGTTCACTCAGTACTTC. Translating it yields CATSDSTGTGFTQYF.